Listed here are 7 T cell receptor beta chains from one sample, sequenced in a study of Graves' ophthalmopathy and Graves' hyperthyroidism. RNA transcripts yielded amplified TCR beta CDR3 regions. Investigators did first-round RT-PCR with HTBI primers, then second-round multiplex PCR. TCRdb re-called the multiplex PCR reads with MiXCR, one entry per CDR3 protein. The sample holds around 600,000 distinct CDR3 sequences, over 40% seen once. Sequencing was carried out using peripheral blood. The receptor source for this set is an adult man with Graves' ophthalmopathy.

This clonotype was seen many times. This chain joins TRBV19 and TRBJ1-5; 7 bases fit TRBD1. Losses at the gene ends were 6 bases for V and 3 bases for J; bases not matched to a gene: 5. This CDR3 has 14 amino acids. The germline gives CDR1 LNHDA, CDR2 SQIVND (reference sequence). Written as DNA, the CDR3 is TGTGCCAGTAGCTCGGACAGGTTCAATCAGCCCCAGCATTTT. Protein sequence: CASSSDRFNQPQHF. Complete variable domain (other parts from reference TRBV19 and TRBJ1-5): DGGITQSPKYLFRKEGQNVTLSCEQNLNHDAMYWYRQDPGQGLRLIYYSQIVNDFQKGDIAEGYSVSREKKESFPLTVTSAQKNPTAFYLCASSSDRFNQPQHFGDGTRLSIL.

This clonotype appeared many times. The genes are TRBV19 and TRBJ1-1; tentatively, D is TRBD1 (6 bases). Germline V gives CDR1 LNHDA, CDR2 SQIVND (reference sequence). The CDR3 consists of 13 residues. The V gene lost 6 bases and the J gene lost 3 bases, with 11 bases spanning the gap. As DNA, the CDR3 is TGTGCCAGTAGAGGGGGGGGCGACACTGAAGCTTTCTTT. Its translation is CASRGGGDTEAFF. Drawing the rest from reference TRBV19 and TRBJ1-1, the complete variable domain is DGGITQSPKYLFRKEGQNVTLSCEQNLNHDAMYWYRQDPGQGLRLIYYSQIVNDFQKGDIAEGYSVSREKKESFPLTVTSAQKNPTAFYLCASRGGGDTEAFFGQGTRLTVV.

The sample holds one count of this clonotype. J is TRBJ1-6 and V is TRBV7-2; the match to TRBD1 covers 8 bases. With V trimmed by 5 bases and J by 9 bases, 9 bases remained unmatched. In germline, CDR1 is SGHTA, CDR2 FQGNSA. The CDR3 runs 15 residues. CDR3 loop: CASSARQGSSSPLHF. The CDR3 coding sequence is TGTGCCAGCAGCGCCAGACAGGGGTCTAGTTCACCCCTCCACTTT.

This clonotype was counted only a few times. Here the CDR3 reads CASSYGGPYSPLHF. DNA for the CDR3: TGTGCCAGCAGTTATGGGGGCCCCTATTCACCCCTCCACTTT. This chain links TRBV6-5 with TRBJ1-6, with a possible D match to TRBD1 (6 bases). The CDR3 has 14 amino acids. Germline V CDR1 and CDR2: MNHEY, SVGAGI. V was trimmed by 3 bases and J by 8 bases, leaving 11 bases between them.

This clonotype showed up just a few times. This chain connects TRBV5-1 to TRBJ2-5; 7 nucleotides match TRBD1. CDR3 length equals 15 residues. Losses at the gene ends were 4 bases for V and 4 bases for J; bases not matched to a gene: 10. Germline CDR1 is SGHRS and CDR2 is YFSETQ. Here the CDR3 DNA reads TGCGCCAGCAGCCCCGGACAGGTTGGAAGAGAGACCCAGTACTTC. It yields the protein CASSPGQVGRETQYF.

This rearrangement joins TRBV7-6 to TRBJ1-3; D is possibly TRBD1 (6 bases). V was cut by 5 bases and J by 0 bases, with 14 bases left in between. Germline V gene data show CDR1 as SGHVS and CDR2 as FNYEAQ. This CDR3 has 16 residues. CDR3 nucleotides: TGTGCCAGCAGCCCACGAGGGGGGTACTCTGGAAACACCATATATTTT. Translation gives CASSPRGGYSGNTIYF.

This clonotype was seen at least ten times. V and J are TRBV7-2 and TRBJ2-5; tentative D call: TRBD1 (6 bases). Trimming took off 5 bases at V and 7 bases at J, with 17 bases between the two ends. This CDR3 is built from 14 residues. Germline CDR1 reads SGHTA; CDR2 reads FQGNSA. The CDR3 DNA follows: TGTGCCAGCAGCGCAACAGGGATACTTCGGACCCAGTACTTC. Protein product: CASSATGILRTQYF.